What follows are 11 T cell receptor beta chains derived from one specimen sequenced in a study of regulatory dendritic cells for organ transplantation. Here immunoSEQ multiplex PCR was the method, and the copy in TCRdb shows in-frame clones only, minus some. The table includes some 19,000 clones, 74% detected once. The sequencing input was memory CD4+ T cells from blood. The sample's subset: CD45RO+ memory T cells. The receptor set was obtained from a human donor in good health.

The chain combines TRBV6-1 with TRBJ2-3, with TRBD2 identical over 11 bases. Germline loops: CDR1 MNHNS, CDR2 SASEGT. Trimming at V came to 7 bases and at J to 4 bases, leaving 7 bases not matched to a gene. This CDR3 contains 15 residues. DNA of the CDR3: TGTGCCAGCACATCGGGACTAGCGGTGGCAGATACGCAGTATTTT. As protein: CASTSGLAVADTQYF.

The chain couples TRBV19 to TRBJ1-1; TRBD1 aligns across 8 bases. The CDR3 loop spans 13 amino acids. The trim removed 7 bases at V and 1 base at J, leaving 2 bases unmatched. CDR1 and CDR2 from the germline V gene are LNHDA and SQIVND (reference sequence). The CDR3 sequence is CASIDRGNTEAFF. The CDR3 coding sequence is TGTGCCAGTATTGACAGGGGGAACACTGAAGCTTTCTTT.

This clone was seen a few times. CDR3 loop: CASSSEGRGSYGYTF. DNA of the CDR3: TGTGCCAGCAGCTCCGAGGGTCGGGGATCCTATGGCTACACCTTC. This chain joins TRBV11-3 and TRBJ1-2, with D unclear. This CDR3 is built from 15 residues. The V end was cut by 4 bases, the J end by 4 bases, with 16 bases between. The V gene's germline CDR1 is SGHNT and CDR2 YENEEA.

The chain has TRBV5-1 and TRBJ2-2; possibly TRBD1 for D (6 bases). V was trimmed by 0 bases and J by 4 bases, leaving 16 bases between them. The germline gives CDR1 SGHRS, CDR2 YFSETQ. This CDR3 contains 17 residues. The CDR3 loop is CASSLALQGPGTGELFF. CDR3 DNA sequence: TGCGCCAGCAGCTTGGCCCTACAGGGCCCGGGCACCGGGGAGCTGTTTTTT.

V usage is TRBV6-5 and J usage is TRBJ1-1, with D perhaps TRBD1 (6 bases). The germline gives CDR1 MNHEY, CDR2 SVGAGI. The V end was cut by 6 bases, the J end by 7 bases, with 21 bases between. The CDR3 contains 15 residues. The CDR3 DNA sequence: TGTGCCAGCAGGGCCAACAGGGAGAGGACCGTTGAAGCTTTCTTT. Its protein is CASRANRERTVEAFF.

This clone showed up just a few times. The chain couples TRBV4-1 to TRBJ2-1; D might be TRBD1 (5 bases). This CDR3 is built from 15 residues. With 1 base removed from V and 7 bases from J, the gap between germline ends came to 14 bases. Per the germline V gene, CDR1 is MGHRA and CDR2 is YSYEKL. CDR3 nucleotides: TGCGCCAGCAGCCAAGGGCAGGGTGTAAGGAATGAGCAGTTCTTC. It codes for CASSQGQGVRNEQFF.

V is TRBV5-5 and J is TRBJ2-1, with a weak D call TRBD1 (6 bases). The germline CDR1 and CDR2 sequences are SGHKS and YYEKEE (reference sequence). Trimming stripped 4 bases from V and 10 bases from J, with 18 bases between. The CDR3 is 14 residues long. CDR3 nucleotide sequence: TGTGCCAGCAGCCTAGGGGGAGCCTGGGGCGAGCAGTTCTTC. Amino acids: CASSLGGAWGEQFF.

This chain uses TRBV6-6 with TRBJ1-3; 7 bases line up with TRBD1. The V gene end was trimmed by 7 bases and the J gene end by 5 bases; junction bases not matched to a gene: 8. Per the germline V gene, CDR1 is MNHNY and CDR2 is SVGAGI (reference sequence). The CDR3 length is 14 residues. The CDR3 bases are TGTGCCAGCATCTCGGGACAGCCCAGAAACACCATATATTTT. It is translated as CASISGQPRNTIYF.

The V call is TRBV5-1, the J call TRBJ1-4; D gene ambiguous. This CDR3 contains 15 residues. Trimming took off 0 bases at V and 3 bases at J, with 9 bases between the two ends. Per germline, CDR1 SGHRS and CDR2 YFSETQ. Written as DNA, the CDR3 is TGCGCCAGCAGCTTGGGGCTCCAGTCTAATGAAAAACTGTTTTTT. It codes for CASSLGLQSNEKLFF.

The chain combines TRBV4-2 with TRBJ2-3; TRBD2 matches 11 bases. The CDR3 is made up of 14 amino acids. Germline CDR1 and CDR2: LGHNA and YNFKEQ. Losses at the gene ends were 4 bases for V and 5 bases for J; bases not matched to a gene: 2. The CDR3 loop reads CASSLAGGKDTQYF. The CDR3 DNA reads TGTGCCAGCAGCCTAGCGGGGGGGAAAGATACGCAGTATTTT.

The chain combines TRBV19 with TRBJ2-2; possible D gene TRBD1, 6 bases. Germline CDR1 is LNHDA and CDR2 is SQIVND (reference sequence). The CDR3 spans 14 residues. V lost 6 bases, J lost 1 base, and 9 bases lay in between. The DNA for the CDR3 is TGTGCCAGTAGCCAGGGGTGGAACACCGGGGAGCTGTTTTTT. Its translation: CASSQGWNTGELFF. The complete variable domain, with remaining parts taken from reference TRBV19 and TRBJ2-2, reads DGGITQSPKYLFRKEGQNVTLSCEQNLNHDAMYWYRQDPGQGLRLIYYSQIVNDFQKGDIAEGYSVSREKKESFPLTVTSAQKNPTAFYLCASSQGWNTGELFFGEGSRLTVL.